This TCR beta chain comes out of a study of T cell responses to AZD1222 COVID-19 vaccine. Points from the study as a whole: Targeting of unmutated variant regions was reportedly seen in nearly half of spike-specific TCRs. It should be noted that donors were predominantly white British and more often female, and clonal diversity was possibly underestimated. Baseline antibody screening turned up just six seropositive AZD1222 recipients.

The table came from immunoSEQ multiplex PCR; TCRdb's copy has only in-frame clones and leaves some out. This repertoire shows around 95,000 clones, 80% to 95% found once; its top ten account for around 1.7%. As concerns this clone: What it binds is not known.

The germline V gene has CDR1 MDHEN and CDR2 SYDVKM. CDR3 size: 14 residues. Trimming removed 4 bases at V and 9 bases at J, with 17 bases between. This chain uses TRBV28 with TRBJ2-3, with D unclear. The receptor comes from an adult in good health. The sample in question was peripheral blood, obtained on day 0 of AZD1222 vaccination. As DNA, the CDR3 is TGTGCCAGCAGTTCTCTCCCAGGCTTTGAGACGCAGTATTTT. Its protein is CASSSLPGFETQYF.